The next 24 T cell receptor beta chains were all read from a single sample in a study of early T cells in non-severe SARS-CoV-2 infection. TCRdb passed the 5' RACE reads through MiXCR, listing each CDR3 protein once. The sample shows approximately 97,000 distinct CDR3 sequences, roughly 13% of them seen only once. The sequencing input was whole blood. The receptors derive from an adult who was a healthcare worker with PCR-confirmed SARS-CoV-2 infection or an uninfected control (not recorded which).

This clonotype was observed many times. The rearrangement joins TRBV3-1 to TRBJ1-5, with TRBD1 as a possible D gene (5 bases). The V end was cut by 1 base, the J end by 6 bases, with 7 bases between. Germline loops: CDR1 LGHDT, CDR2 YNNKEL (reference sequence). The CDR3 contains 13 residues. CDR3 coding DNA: TGTGCCAGCAGCCAAGGCAGGGCTCAGCCCCAGCATTTT. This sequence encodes CASSQGRAQPQHF.

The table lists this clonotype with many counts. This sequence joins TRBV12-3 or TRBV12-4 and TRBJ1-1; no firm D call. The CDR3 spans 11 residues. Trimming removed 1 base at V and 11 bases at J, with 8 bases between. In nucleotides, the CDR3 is TGTGCCAGCAGTTTAGAGGGAGGGGCTTTCTTT. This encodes CASSLEGGAFF.

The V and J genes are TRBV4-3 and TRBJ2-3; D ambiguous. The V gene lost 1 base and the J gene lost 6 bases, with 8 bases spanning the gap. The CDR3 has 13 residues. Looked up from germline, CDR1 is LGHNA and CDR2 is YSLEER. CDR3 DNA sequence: TGCGCCAGCAGCCAAGGACCAGTGGATACGCAGTATTTT. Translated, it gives CASSQGPVDTQYF.

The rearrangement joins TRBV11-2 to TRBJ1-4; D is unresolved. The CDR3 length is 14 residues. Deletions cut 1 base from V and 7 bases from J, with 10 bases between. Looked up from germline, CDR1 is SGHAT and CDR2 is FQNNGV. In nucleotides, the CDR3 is TGTGCCAGCAGCTTAGTGATCAGGTCTGAAAAACTGTTTTTT. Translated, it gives CASSLVIRSEKLFF. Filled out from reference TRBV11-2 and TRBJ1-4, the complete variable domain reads EAGVAQSPRYKIIEKRQSVAFWCNPISGHATLYWYQQILGQGPKLLIQFQNNGVVDDSQLPKDRFSAERLKGVDSTLKIQPAKLEDSAVYLCASSLVIRSEKLFFGSGTQLSVL.

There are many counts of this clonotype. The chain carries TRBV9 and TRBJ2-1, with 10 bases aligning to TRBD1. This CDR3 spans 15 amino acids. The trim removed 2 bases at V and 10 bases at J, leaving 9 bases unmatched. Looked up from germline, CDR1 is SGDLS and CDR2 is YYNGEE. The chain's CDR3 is CASSVTGGEGREQFF. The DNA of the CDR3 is TGTGCCAGCAGCGTGACAGGGGGCGAGGGACGGGAGCAGTTCTTC.

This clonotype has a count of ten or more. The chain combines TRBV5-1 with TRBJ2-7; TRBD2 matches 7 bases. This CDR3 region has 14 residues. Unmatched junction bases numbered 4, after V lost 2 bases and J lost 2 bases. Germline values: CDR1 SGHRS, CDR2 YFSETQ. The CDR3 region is CASSLSGTTYEQYF. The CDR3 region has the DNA TGCGCCAGCAGCTTAAGCGGGACTACCTACGAGCAGTACTTC.

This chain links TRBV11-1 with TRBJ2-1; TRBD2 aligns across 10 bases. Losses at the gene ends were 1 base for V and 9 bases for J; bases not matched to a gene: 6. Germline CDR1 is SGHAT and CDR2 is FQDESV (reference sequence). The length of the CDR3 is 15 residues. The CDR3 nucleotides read TGTGCCAGCAGCTTAGGCAGCGGGAGGGCCGGTGAGCAGTTCTTC. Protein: CASSLGSGRAGEQFF.

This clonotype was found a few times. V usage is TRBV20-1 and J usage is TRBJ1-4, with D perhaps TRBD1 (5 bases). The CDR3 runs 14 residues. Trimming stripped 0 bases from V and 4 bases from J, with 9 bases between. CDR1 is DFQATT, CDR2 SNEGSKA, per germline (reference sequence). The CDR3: CSARESRGNEKLFF. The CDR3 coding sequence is TGCAGTGCTAGAGAAAGTAGGGGTAATGAAAAACTGTTTTTT.

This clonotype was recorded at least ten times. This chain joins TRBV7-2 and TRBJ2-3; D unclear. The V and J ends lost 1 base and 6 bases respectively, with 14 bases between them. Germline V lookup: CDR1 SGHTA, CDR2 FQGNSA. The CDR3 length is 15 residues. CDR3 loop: CASSLEGIGMDTQYF. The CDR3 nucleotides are TGTGCCAGCAGCTTAGAAGGGATAGGTATGGATACGCAGTATTTT.

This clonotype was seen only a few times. The CDR3 DNA follows: TGTGCCAGCAGTGAGGGCGGGAGAAATGAGCAGTTCTTC. This translates into CASSEGGRNEQFF. The chain has TRBV2 and TRBJ2-1; TRBD2 agrees at 7 bases. The CDR3 sequence is 13 residues long. V lost 3 bases, J lost 7 bases, and 3 bases stayed unmatched. Germline V gives CDR1 SNHLY, CDR2 FYNNEI.

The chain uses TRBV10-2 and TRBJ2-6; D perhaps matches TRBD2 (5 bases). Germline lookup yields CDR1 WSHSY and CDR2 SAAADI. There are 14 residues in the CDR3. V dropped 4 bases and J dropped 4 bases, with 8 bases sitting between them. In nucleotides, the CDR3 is TGCGCCAGCAGTGGAGGGCGGGGGGCCAACGTCCTGACTTTC. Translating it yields CASSGGRGANVLTF.

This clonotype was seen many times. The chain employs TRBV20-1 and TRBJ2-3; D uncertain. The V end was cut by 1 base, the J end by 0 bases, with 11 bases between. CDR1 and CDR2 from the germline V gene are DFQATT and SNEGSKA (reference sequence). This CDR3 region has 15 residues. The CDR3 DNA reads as TGCAGTGCTAGAGCTTGGTCTTCGAGCACAGATACGCAGTATTTT. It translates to CSARAWSSSTDTQYF.

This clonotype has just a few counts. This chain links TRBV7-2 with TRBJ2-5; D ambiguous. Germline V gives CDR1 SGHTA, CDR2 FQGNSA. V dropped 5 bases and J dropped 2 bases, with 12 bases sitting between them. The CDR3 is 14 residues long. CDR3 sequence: CASSLLSDQETQYF. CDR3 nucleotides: TGTGCCAGCAGCCTCTTATCGGATCAAGAGACCCAGTACTTC. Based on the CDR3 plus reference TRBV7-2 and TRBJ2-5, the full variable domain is GAGVSQSPSNKVTEKGKDVELRCDPISGHTALYWYRQSLGQGLEFLIYFQGNSAPDKSGLPSDRFSAERTGGSVSTLTIQRTQQEDSAVYLCASSLLSDQETQYFGPGTRLLVL.

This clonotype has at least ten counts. Here the CDR3 DNA reads TGTGCCAGCAGTTGGGTGGCTCGCCAAGAGACCCAGTACTTC. It is translated as CASSWVARQETQYF. The chain is built from TRBV28 and TRBJ2-5, with D unresolved. CDR3 length equals 14 residues. Trimming cost V 4 bases and J 1 base, with 10 bases left between them. CDR1 is MDHEN and CDR2 is SYDVKM in the germline V gene.

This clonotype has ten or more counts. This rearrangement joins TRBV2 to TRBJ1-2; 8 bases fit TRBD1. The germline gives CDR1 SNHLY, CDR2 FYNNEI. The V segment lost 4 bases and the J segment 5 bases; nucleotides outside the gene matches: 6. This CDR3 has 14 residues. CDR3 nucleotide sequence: TGTGCCAGCAGTGTAGCAGGGGGCAAATATGGCTACACCTTC. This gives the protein CASSVAGGKYGYTF.

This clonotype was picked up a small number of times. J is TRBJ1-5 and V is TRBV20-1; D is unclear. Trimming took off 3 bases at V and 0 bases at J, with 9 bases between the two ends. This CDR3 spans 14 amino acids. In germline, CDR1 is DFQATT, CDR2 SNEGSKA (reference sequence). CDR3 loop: CSASFGNSNQPQHF. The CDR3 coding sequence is TGCAGTGCTAGCTTCGGTAATAGCAATCAGCCCCAGCATTTT.

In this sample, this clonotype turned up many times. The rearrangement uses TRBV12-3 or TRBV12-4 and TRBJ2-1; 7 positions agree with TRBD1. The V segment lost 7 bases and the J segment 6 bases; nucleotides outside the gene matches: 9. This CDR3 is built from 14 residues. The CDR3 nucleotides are TGTGCCAGCAAGGACAGTTCAGGGGGCAATGAGCAGTTCTTC. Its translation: CASKDSSGGNEQFF.

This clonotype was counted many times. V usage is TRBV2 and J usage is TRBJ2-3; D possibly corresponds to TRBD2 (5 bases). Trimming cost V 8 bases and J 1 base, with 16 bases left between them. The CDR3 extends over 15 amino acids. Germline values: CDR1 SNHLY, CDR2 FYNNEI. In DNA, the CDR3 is TGTGCCAGCGAAAAGAGTCTAGCCCGCACAGATACGCAGTATTTT. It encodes CASEKSLARTDTQYF.

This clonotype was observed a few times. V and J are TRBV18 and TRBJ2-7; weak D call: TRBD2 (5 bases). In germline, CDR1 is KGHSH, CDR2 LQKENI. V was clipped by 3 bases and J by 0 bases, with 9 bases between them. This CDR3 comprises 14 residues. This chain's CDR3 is CASSPTGSSYEQYF. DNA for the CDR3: TGTGCCAGCTCACCGACGGGAAGCTCCTACGAGCAGTACTTC.

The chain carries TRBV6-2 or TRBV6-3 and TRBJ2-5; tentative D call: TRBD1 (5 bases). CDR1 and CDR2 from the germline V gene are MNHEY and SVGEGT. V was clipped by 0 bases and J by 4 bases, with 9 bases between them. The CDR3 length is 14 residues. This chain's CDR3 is CASSYSGRAETQYF. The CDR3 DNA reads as TGTGCCAGCAGTTACTCTGGCAGGGCAGAGACCCAGTACTTC.

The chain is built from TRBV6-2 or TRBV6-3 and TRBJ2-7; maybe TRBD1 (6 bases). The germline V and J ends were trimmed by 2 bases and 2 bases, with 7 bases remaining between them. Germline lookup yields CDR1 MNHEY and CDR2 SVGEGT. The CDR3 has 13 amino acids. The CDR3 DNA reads TGTGCCAGCAGTTACGGGGGCCCCTACGAGCAGTACTTC. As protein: CASSYGGPYEQYF.

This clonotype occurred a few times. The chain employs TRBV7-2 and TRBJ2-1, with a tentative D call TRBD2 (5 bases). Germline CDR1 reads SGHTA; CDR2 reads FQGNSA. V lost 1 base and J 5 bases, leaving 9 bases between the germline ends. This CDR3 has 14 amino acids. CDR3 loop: CASSLDSGNNEQFF. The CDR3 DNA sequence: TGTGCCAGCAGCTTAGATTCCGGGAACAATGAGCAGTTCTTC.

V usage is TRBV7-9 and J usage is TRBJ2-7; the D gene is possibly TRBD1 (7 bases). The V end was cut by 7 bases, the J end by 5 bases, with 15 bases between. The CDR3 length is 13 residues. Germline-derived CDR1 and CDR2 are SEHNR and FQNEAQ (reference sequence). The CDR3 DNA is TGTGCCAGCACCTCGACAGGGAGGCACGAGCAGTACTTC. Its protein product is CASTSTGRHEQYF.

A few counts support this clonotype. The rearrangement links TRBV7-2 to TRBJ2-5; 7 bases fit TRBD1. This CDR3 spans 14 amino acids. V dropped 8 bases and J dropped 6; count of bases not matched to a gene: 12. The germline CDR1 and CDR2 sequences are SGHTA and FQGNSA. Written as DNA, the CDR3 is TGTGCCAGCTCGACCGGGACAGAAGTGCAGACCCAGTACTTC. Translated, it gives CASSTGTEVQTQYF.